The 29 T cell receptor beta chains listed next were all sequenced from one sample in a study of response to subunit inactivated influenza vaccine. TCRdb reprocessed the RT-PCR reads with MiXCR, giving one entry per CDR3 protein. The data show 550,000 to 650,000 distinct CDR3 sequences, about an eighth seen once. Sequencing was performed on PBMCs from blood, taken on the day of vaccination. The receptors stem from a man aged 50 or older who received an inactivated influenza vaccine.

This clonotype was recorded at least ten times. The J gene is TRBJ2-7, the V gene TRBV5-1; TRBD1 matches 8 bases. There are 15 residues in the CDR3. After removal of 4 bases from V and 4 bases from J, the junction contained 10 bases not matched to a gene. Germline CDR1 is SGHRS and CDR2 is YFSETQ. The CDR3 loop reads CASSPGQGGQYEQYF. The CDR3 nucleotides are TGCGCCAGCAGCCCCGGACAGGGAGGCCAATACGAGCAGTACTTC.

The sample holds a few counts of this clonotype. The CDR3 loop is CAWTRAQSTDTQYF. As DNA, the CDR3 is TGTGCCTGGACTCGGGCGCAGAGCACAGATACGCAGTATTTT. The V and J genes are TRBV30 and TRBJ2-3, with unresolved D. The CDR3 is 14 amino acids. Trimming stripped 4 bases from V and 0 bases from J, with 11 bases between. Germline-derived CDR1 and CDR2 are GTSNPN and SVGIG (reference sequence). Full variable domain (missing parts from reference TRBV30 and TRBJ2-3): SQTIHQWPATLVQPVGSPLSLECTVEGTSNPNLYWYRQAAGRGLQLLFYSVGIGQISSEVPQNLSASRPQDRQFILSSKKLLLSDSGFYLCAWTRAQSTDTQYFGPGTRLTVL.

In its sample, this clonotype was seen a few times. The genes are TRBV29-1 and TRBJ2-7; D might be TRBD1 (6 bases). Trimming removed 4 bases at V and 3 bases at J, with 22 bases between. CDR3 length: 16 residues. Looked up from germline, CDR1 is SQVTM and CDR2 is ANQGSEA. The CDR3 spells CSVAGEPGHLLYEQYF. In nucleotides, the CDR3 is TGCAGCGTTGCTGGGGAACCGGGACACCTGCTCTACGAGCAGTACTTC.

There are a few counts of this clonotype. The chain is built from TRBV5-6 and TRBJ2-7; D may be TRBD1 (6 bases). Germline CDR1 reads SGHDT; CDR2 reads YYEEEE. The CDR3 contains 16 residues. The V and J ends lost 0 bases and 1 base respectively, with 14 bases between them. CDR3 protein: CASSLARAGESYEQYF. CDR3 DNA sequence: TGTGCCAGCAGCTTGGCTAGGGCAGGGGAGTCCTACGAGCAGTACTTC.

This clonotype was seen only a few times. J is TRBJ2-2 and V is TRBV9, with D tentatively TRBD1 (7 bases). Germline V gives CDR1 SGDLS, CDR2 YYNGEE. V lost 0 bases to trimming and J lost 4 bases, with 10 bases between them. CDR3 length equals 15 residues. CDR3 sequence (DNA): TGTGCCAGCAGCGTAGCTCAGGGGGGCACCGGGGAGCTGTTTTTT. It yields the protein CASSVAQGGTGELFF.

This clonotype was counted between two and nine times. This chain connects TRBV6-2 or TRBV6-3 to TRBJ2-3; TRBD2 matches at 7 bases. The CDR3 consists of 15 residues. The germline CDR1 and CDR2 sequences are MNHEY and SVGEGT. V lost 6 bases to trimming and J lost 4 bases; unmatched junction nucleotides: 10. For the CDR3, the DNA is TGTGCCAGCAGCTCCGGGACTATAATCGCAGATACGCAGTATTTT. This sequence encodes CASSSGTIIADTQYF.

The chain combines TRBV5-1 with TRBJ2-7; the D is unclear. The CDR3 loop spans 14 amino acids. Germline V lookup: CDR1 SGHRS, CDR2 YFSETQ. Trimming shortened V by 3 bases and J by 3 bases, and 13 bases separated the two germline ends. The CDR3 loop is CASSYPGPRYEQYF. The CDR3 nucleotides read TGCGCCAGCAGCTACCCCGGACCCCGCTACGAGCAGTACTTC.

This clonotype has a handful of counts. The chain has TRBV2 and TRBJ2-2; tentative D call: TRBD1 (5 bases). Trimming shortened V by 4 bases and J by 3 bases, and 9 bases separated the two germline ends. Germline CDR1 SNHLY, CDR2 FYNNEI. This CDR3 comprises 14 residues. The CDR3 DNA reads TGTGCCAGCAGTGCCGAAGGGGACACCGGGGAGCTGTTTTTT. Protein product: CASSAEGDTGELFF.

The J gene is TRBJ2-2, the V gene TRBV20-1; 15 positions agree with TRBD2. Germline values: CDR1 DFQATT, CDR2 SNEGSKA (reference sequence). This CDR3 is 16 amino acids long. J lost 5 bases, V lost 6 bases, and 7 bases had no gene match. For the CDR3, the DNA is TGCAGTGCCCCGGGACTAGCGGGAGGATCTACCGGGGAGCTGTTTTTT. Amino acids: CSAPGLAGGSTGELFF.

In nucleotides, the CDR3 is TGTGCCAGCAGCTTAGGAGTAGCGGTTCACTACGAGCAGTACTTC. Encoded protein: CASSLGVAVHYEQYF. This rearrangement joins TRBV11-1 to TRBJ2-7; the D gene is possibly TRBD2 (6 bases). The CDR3 runs to 15 residues. The germline CDR1 and CDR2 sequences are SGHAT and FQDESV (reference sequence). Trimming stripped 1 base from V and 3 bases from J, with 13 bases between.

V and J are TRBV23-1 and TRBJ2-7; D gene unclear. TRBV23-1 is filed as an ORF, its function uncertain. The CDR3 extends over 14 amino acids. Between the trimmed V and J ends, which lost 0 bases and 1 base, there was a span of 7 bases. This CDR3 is CASSQSGPSYEQYF. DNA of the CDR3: TGCGCCAGCAGTCAATCCGGGCCTTCCTACGAGCAGTACTTC.

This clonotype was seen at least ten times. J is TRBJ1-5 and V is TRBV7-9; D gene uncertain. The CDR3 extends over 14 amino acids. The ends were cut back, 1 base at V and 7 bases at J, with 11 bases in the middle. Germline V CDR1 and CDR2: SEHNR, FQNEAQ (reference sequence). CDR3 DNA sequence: TGTGCCAGCAGCTTAGGTATGGGATCCCAGCCCCAGCATTTT. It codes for CASSLGMGSQPQHF.

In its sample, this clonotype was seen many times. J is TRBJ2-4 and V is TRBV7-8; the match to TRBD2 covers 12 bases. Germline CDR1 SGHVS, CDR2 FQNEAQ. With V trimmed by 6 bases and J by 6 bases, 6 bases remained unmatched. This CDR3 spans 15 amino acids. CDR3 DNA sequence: TGTGCCAGCAGTTTACCGGGACTAGCGGGAAACATTCAGTACTTC. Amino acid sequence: CASSLPGLAGNIQYF.

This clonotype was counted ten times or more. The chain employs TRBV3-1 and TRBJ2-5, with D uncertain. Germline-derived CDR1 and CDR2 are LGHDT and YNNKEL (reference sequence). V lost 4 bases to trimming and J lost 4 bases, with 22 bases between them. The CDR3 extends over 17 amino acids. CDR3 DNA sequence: TGTGCCAGCAGCCCGATTCCTTGGTCCAAGAGAGGAGAGACCCAGTACTTC. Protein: CASSPIPWSKRGETQYF.

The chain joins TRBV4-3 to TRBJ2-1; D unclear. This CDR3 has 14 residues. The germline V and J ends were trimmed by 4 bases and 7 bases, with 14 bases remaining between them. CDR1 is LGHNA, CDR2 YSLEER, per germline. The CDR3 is CASSRATRINEQFF. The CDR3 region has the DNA TGCGCCAGCAGCCGAGCAACAAGGATAAATGAGCAGTTCTTC.

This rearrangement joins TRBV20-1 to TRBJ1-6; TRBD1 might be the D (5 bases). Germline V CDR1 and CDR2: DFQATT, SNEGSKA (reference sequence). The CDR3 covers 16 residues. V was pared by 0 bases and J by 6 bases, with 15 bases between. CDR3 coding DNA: TGCAGTGCTAGAGATTTTGCCAGGGTATCTAATTCACCCCTCCACTTT. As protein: CSARDFARVSNSPLHF.

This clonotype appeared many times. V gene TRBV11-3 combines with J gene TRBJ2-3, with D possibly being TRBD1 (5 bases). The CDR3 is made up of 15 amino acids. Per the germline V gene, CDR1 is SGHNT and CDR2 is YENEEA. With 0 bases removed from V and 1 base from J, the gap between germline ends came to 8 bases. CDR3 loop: CASSLDQGRTDTQYF. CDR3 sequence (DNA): TGTGCCAGCAGCTTAGATCAGGGCCGCACAGATACGCAGTATTTT.

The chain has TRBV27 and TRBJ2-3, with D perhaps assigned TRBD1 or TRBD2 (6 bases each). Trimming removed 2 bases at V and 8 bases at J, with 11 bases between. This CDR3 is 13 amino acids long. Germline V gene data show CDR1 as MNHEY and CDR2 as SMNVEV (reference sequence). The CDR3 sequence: CASSLRGAGTQYF. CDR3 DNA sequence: TGTGCCAGCAGTTTAAGGGGGGCGGGTACGCAGTATTTT.

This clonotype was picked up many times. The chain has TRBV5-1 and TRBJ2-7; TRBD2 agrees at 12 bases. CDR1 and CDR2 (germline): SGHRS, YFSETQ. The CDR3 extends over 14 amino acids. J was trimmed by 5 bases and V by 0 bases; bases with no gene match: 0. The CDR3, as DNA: TGCGCCAGCAGCTTGGGACTAGCGGGAGACGAGCAGTACTTC. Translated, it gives CASSLGLAGDEQYF.

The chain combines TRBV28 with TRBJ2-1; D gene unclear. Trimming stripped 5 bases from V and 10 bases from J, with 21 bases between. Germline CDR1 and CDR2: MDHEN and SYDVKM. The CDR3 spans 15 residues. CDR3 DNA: TGTGCCAGCAGTCCCATAGACCAATCGTTGTACGAGCAGTTCTTC. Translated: CASSPIDQSLYEQFF. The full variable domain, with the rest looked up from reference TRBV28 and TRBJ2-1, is DVKVTQSSRYLVKRTGEKVFLECVQDMDHENMFWYRQDPGLGLRLIYFSYDVKMKEKGDIPEGYSVSREKKERFSLILESASTNQTSMYLCASSPIDQSLYEQFFGPGTRLTVL.

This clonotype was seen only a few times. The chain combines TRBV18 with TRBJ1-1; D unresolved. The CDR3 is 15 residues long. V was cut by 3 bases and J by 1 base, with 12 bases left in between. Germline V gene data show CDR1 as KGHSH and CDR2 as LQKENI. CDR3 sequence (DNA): TGTGCCAGCTCACCTCCATGGAAGCCGAACACTGAAGCTTTCTTT. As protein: CASSPPWKPNTEAFF. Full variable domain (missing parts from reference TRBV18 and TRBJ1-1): NAGVMQNPRHLVRRRGQEARLRCSPMKGHSHVYWYRQLPEEGLKFMVYLQKENIIDESGMPKERFSAEFPKEGPSILRIQQVVRGDSAAYFCASSPPWKPNTEAFFGQGTRLTVV.

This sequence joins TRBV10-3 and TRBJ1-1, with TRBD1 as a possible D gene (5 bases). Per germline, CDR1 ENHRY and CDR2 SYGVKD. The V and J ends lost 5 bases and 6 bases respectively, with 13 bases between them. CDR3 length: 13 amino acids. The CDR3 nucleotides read TGTGCCATCAGTAGCGACAGTTCCCCTGAAGCTTTCTTT. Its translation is CAISSDSSPEAFF.

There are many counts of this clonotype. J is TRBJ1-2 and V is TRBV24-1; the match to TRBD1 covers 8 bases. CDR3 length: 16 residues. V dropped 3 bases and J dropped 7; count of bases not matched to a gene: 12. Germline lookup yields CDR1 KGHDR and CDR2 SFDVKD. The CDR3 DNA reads TGTGCCACCAGTGATCCCCGAAACACAGGGACAGGTGGCTACACCTTC. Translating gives CATSDPRNTGTGGYTF.

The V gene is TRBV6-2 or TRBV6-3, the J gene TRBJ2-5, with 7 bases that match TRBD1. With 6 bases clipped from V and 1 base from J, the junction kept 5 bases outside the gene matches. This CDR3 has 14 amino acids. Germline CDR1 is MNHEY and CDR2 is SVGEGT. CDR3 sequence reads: CASSYDRVQETQYF. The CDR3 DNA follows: TGTGCCAGCAGCTACGACAGGGTCCAAGAGACCCAGTACTTC.

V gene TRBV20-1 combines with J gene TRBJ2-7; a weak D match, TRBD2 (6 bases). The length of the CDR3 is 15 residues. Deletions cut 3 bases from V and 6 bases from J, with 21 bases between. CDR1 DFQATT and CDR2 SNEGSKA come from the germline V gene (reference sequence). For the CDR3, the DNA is TGCAGTGCTAGGGCTCTAGCGTACCCCCTTTCCGAGCAGTACTTC. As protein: CSARALAYPLSEQYF.

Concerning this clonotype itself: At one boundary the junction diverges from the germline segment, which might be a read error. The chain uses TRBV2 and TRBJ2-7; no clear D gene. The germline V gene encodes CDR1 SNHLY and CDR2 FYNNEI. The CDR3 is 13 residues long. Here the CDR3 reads CASSEDVRVSQYF. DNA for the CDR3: TGTGCCAGCAGCGAAGACGTCCGTGTGTCGCAGTACTTC.

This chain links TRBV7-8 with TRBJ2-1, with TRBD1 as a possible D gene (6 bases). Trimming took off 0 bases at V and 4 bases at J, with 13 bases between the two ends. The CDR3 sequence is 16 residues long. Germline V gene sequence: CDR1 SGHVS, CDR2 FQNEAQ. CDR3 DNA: TGTGCCAGCAGCTTAGCGCGGCAGGGGTTATACAATGAGCAGTTCTTC. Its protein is CASSLARQGLYNEQFF.

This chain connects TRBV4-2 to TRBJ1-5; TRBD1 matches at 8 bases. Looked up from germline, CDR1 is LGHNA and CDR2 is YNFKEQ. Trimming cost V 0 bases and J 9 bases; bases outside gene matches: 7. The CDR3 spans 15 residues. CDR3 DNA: TGTGCCAGCAGCCAAGAGGCCGGACAGGGAATGCCCCAGCATTTT. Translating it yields CASSQEAGQGMPQHF.

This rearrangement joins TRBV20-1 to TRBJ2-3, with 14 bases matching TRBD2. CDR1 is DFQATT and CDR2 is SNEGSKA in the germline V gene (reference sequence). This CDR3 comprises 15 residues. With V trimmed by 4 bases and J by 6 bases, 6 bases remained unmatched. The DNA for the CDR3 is TGCAGTGCTATCGGGACTAGCGGGAGTAGGGATACGCAGTATTTT. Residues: CSAIGTSGSRDTQYF.